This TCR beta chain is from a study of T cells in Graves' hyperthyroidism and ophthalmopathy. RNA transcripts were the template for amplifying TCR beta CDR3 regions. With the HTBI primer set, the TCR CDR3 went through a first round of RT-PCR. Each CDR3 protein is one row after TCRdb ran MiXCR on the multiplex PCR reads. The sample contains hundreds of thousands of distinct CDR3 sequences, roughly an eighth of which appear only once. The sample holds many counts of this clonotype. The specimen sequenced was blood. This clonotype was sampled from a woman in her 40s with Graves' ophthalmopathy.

CDR3 residues: CASSRTSGGSYNEQFF. In nucleotides, the CDR3 is TGTGCCAGTAGTCGGACTAGCGGGGGATCCTACAATGAGCAGTTCTTC. The rearrangement uses TRBV19 and TRBJ2-1; TRBD2 agrees at 13 bases. The CDR3 consists of 16 residues. Germline CDR1 and CDR2: LNHDA and SQIVND (reference sequence). The trim removed 5 bases at V and 1 base at J, leaving 2 bases unmatched.